The sequence of this T cell receptor beta chain was determined in a study of T cell responses to AZD1222 COVID-19 vaccine (dated by TCRdb to about 2021). Study-level background: A total of just over 230 trial participants underwent TCR sequencing, of whom about 200 had received two doses of AZD1222 and some 26 had received two doses of the MenACWY control vaccine. Trial participants were enrolled into age subgroups of 18-55, 56-69 and 70-plus years, which contained approximately 150, 28 and 58 TCR-sequenced participants, respectively.

The sample's time point label is to be understood as: about 28 days (+/-7) after the second vaccine dose. AZD1222 recipients with second doses at about 4 weeks or about 12 weeks were pooled, because spike-specific TCR depth and breadth did not differ between schedules. Vaccinee samples were obtained from the UK trials COV001 and COV002, which included a single-blind randomized controlled phase 2/3 trial of AZD1222 (ChAdOx1 nCoV-19) in healthy adults. For TCRbeta chain sequencing, PBMC samples from trial participants were taken at day 0 and at day 28 after the second dose. The paper as a whole reports these results and caveats: After two AZD1222 doses, both the breadth and the depth of spike-specific TCRs were significantly higher than at day 0 and than in MenACWY recipients. Participants were mostly white British, with more females than males. The authors suggested clonal diversity may have been underestimated. In the small 56-69-year group, the increase in depth fell short of significance, most likely because of low power. Because no day 14 peak-response samples were available, repertoires were characterized only after the peak T cell response. Conclusions about previously exposed vaccinees were limited because only a handful of AZD1222 recipients were SARS-CoV-2 seropositive at baseline. Epitopes outside the regions mutated in the B.1.351 and B.1.1.7 variants were reportedly recognized by nearly half of the unique spike-specific TCRs. CD4 TCRs associated with the vaccine covered the entire spike protein, and the dominant responses were in regions 160-218 and 743-854.

The junction shows trimming of 5 bases on V and 1 base on J, plus 8 bases between the germline ends. The CDR3 starts with the cysteine, ends with the phenylalanine, and has 13 residues. The entry retains the CDR3 DNA only, 39 bases that are in frame from base 1. According to the germline V gene, CDR1 reads SGHVS and CDR2 reads FQNEAQ. The CDR3 regions of human TCRbeta chains were subjected to immunosequencing. In the paper's pipeline: TCRs in the repertoires were compared against a reference library of SARS-CoV-2-specific TCRs that had been generated with the MIRA antigen-specificity platform. Breadth meant the fraction of unique TCRs that were SARS-CoV-2-associated, whereas depth meant the fraction of total T cells that were SARS-CoV-2-associated. Using the MIRA data, each spike-specific TCR was assigned both to the spike region to which the TCR was reactive and to a CD4 or CD8 class. Log10-transformed breadth and depth values were compared by one-way ANOVA with Sidak's multiple comparisons tests. TCRdb obtained this table from immuneACCESS and retained in-frame rearrangements with V and J assigned. These tables miss some clones; where compared with another copy, unresolved V genes account for less than half of the shortfall, and the remainder is unexplained. V and J calls plus clone size are reproduced from that table; the DNA served to infer D and trimming. Recorded for this sample are about 89,000 clones; about 89% of them occurred a single time. The top ten clonotypes cover around a tenth of the sample.

As to this clone: What antigen it recognizes has not been identified. Base-call qualities are not available, and no considerably larger clone is one nucleotide away.

The sample was peripheral blood, taken 28 days after the second AZD1222 dose. The sequence came from an adult who received the AZD1222 COVID-19 vaccine. The chain links TRBV7-8 with TRBJ1-1, and TRBD1 may be the D gene, going by 5 matching bases. Here the CDR3 is given as CASSRGPNTEAFF. The base sequence is TGTGCCAGCAGCCGGGGCCCGAACACTGAAGCTTTCTTT. Reference TRBV7-8 and TRBJ1-1 proteins supply the regions before and after the CDR3; the full variable domain is: GAGVSQSPRYKVAKRGQDVALRCDPISGHVSLFWYQQALGQGPEFLTYFQNEAQLDKSGLPSDRFFAERPEGSVSTLKIQRTQQEDSAVYLCASSRGPNTEAFFGQGTRLTVV.